What follows are 10 T cell receptor beta chains derived from one specimen sequenced in a study of T-cell memory formation after mild COVID-19. Each CDR3 protein gets one entry after TCRdb re-called the 5' RACE reads with MiXCR. Here the sample spans fewer than 500,000 distinct CDR3 sequences, roughly 25% being singletons. Sequencing was carried out using PBMCs or a T cell subset sorted from them (not recorded which). These receptors were obtained from an adult woman who had mild COVID-19 (a few samples of this study predate the infection). Cell type and time point are not known.

This clonotype came up a few times. The chain is built from TRBV7-9 and TRBJ2-7; D gene ambiguous. V was pared by 5 bases and J by 3 bases, with 17 bases between. The CDR3 is made up of 15 amino acids. Looked up from germline, CDR1 is SEHNR and CDR2 is FQNEAQ (reference sequence). CDR3: CASSHAAGPHYEQYF. In nucleotides, the CDR3 is TGTGCCAGCAGCCACGCAGCCGGGCCGCACTACGAGCAGTACTTC.

This clonotype occurred a few times. The chain uses TRBV7-3 and TRBJ2-3; possibly TRBD2 for D (5 bases). Trimming left V 4 bases short and J 6 bases short, with 17 bases between. Germline V gene data show CDR1 as SGHTA and CDR2 as FQGTGA. The CDR3 has 15 amino acids. The CDR3 region is CASSSVGGITDTQYF. The CDR3 bases are TGTGCCAGCAGCTCCGTCGGAGGAATCACGGATACGCAGTATTTT.

This sequence joins TRBV6-5 and TRBJ1-4; perhaps TRBD1 as D (5 bases). Trimming cost V 6 bases and J 0 bases, with 11 bases left between them. CDR1 is MNHEY, CDR2 SVGAGI, per germline. CDR3 length: 15 residues. For the CDR3, the DNA is TGTGCCAGCAGCCACAGGTCTACAACTAATGAAAAACTGTTTTTT. It yields the protein CASSHRSTTNEKLFF.

The chain couples TRBV7-3 to TRBJ2-3, with TRBD2 identical over 8 bases. From germline, CDR1 is SGHTA and CDR2 FQGTGA. The CDR3 totals 17 residues. J lost 1 base, V lost 3 bases, and 9 bases had no gene match. The CDR3 sequence: CASSFGRAGDRTDTQYF. The CDR3 nucleotides are TGTGCCAGCAGCTTTGGGAGAGCGGGGGACCGCACAGATACGCAGTATTTT. Full variable domain (missing parts from reference TRBV7-3 and TRBJ2-3): GAGVSQTPSNKVTEKGKYVELRCDPISGHTALYWYRQSLGQGPEFLIYFQGTGAADDSGLPNDRFFAVRPEGSVSTLKIQRTERGDSAVYLCASSFGRAGDRTDTQYFGPGTRLTVL.

This clonotype has only a few counts. The rearrangement uses TRBV4-1 and TRBJ1-1; no reliable D call. Trimming pared 4 bases from V and 4 bases from J, leaving 19 bases between. The CDR3 totals 16 residues. Germline CDR1 MGHRA, CDR2 YSYEKL. This CDR3 reads CASSPPILLETTEAFF. The CDR3 coding sequence is TGCGCCAGCAGCCCGCCTATACTCTTGGAAACCACTGAAGCTTTCTTT.

V gene TRBV6-1 combines with J gene TRBJ2-5; no definite D call. V lost 8 bases to trimming and J lost 5 bases, with 6 bases between them. The CDR3 length is 10 residues. The V gene's germline CDR1 is MNHNS and CDR2 SASEGT. CDR3 sequence (DNA): TGTGCCAGCGCCTGGGAGACCCAGTACTTC. Residues: CASAWETQYF.

This clonotype was counted a few times. The chain is built from TRBV9 and TRBJ2-3, with TRBD1 as a possible D gene (6 bases). Germline CDR1 is SGDLS and CDR2 is YYNGEE. CDR3 length equals 14 residues. The V gene lost 0 bases and the J gene lost 5 bases, with 10 bases spanning the gap. DNA for the CDR3: TGTGCCAGCAGCGTAGCACAGGGAGTAGATACGCAGTATTTT. This encodes CASSVAQGVDTQYF.

The chain recombines TRBV3-1 with TRBJ2-1; 8 bases are shared with TRBD2. This CDR3 is built from 17 residues. Germline V lookup: CDR1 LGHDT, CDR2 YNNKEL (reference sequence). With V trimmed by 1 base and J by 0 bases, 5 bases remained unmatched. The CDR3 protein is CASSQGVAGPSYNEQFF. As DNA, the CDR3 is TGTGCCAGCAGCCAAGGAGTAGCGGGGCCCTCCTACAATGAGCAGTTCTTC.

This clonotype has a handful of counts. The chain carries TRBV27 and TRBJ1-2, with D maybe TRBD1 (6 bases). CDR1 is MNHEY and CDR2 is SMNVEV in the germline V gene (reference sequence). The CDR3 spans 15 residues. V dropped 0 bases and J dropped 1 base, with 9 bases sitting between them. In nucleotides, the CDR3 is TGTGCCAGCAGTTTATCGATGGACAGTAACTATGGCTACACCTTC. This gives the protein CASSLSMDSNYGYTF.

The genes are TRBV3-1 and TRBJ2-1; 8 bases agree with TRBD1. Germline V gene sequence: CDR1 LGHDT, CDR2 YNNKEL (reference sequence). The CDR3 is 12 residues long. Trimming took 4 bases from V and 12 from J; bases not matched to a gene: 5. CDR3 loop: CASSPDRGLQFF. The CDR3 region has the DNA TGTGCCAGCAGCCCAGACAGGGGCCTGCAGTTCTTC.